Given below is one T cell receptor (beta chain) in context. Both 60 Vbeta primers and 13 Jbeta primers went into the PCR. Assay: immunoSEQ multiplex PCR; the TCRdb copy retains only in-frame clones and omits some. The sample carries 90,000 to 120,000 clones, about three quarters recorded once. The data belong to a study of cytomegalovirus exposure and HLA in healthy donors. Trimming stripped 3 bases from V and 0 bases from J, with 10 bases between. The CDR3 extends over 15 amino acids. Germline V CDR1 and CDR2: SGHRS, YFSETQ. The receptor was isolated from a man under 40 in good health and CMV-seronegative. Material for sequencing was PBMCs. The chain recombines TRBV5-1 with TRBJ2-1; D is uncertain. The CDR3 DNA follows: TGCGCCAGCAGCTGGCAGGCGAGCTCCTACAATGAGCAGTTCTTC. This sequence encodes CASSWQASSYNEQFF.